This entry concerns a single TCR beta chain. This clone was counted once. Its antigen remains unidentified. No much larger clonotype is one base removed from it; base qualities were not supplied. The CDR3 contains 17 residues, cysteine and phenylalanine counted. The retained sequence is limited to the CDR3, 51 bases, with the frame set at the first base. In the germline V gene, CDR1 corresponds to SGHRS and CDR2 to YFSETQ. The V and J ends are trimmed by 0 bases and 0 bases, leaving 15 bases between them. This entry is derived from a study of blood T cell repertoires in COVID-19 (TCRdb year 2020). Describing the broader study: The collaborator samples originated in the United States, Italy and Spain and spanned the acute and convalescent phases of COVID-19. A de-identified subject ID, COVID-19 status, age in years and sex were almost always included in the sample metadata. Subjects who had been exposed to COVID-19, were actively infected with it, or had recovered from it provided the deeply sampled blood TCRbeta repertoires that made up the dataset. The repertoires were released in a freely available public database intended as a resource for research on the immune response to SARS-CoV-2. The prospective study material was composed of cDNA or gDNA derived from T cells, B-cell-depleted T cells, or PBMCs. The samples were drawn from two sources: the first 160 participants of the ongoing ImmuneRACE study, and 1,254 subjects contributed by 6 global collaborators. Where HLA class I and class II types were available, the types were taken from metadata supplied by the sample provider, not from assay-based typing. General findings and caveats noted by the study authors: Clinical and demographic metadata were provided uncurated, with the amount varying by source and participant.

Each collaborating institution followed its own protocols to collect whole blood in K2EDTA tubes. For TCRbeta analysis, collaborator samples were shipped as frozen whole blood, as isolated PBMCs, or as DNA extracted from either sample type. The immunoSEQ Assay, a bias-controlled multiplex PCR, was used to amplify TCRbeta CDR3 regions from genomic DNA. The authors' pipeline ran thus. The number of nucleated cells in each sample was estimated by amplification of reference gene primers within the assay. To quantify the absolute abundance of each unique TCRbeta CDR3 rearrangement, sequence reads were collapsed and filtered. For each sample, productive Simpson clonality was calculated by taking the square root of Simpson's diversity index across productive rearrangements. Drawn from immuneACCESS, this table holds only the in-frame rearrangements with V and J called that TCRdb kept. Clones are partly lost; checked studies trace under half to an unresolved V gene and leave the rest unexplained. V, J and clone size were drawn from that table, and D and trimming were deduced from the DNA. The sample includes over 100,000 clones, with roughly four fifths observed a single time. Together, the top ten hold roughly 7.7% of the sample.

This clonotype was obtained from a man aged 70-80 years with acute or convalescent COVID-19. The sample consisted of peripheral blood. The receptor chain draws on TRBV5-1 and TRBJ1-2; the D gene is not confidently resolved. The CDR3 in this case is CASSLASARIANYGYTF. At the DNA level, the sequence is TGCGCCAGCAGCTTGGCGTCAGCTAGGATAGCTAACTATGGCTACACCTTC.